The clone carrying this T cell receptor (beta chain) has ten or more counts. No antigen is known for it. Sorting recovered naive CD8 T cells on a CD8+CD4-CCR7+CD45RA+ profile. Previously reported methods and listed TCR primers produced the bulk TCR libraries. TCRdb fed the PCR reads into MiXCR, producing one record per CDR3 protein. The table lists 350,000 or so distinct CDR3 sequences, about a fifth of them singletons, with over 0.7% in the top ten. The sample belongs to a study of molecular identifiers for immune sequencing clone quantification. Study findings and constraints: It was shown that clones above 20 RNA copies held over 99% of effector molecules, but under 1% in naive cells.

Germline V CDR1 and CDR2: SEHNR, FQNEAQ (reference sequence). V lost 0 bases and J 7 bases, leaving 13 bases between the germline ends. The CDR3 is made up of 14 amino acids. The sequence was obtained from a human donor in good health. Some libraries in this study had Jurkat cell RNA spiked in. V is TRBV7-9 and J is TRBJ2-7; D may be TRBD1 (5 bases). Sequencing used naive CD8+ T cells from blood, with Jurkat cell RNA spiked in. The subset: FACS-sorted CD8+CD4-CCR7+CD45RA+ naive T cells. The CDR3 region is CASSLAGRAWEQYF. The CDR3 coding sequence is TGTGCCAGCAGCTTAGCGGGCAGGGCCTGGGAGCAGTACTTC.